This T cell receptor (beta chain) was observed in a study of CD8+ T cells in alopecia areata. Study-level findings and limits: Lesional tissue from the scalp (especially in alopecia totalis/universalis) showed higher clonality than normal scalp. Sharing of TCR sequences between patients (possibly for HLA-related reasons) was less clear than in mice. The study also sequences resident alphabeta T cells of normal skin in scalp samples.

This clone was recorded a few times. The antigen is not known. Reverse transcription of extracted RNA yielded cDNA, which provided the sequencing template. Profiling relied on immunoSEQ multiplex PCR, and the TCRdb table lists in-frame clones only, not all of them. Of about 37,000 clones detected, around 50% appear once; the ten largest clones hold 1.8%. From germline, CDR1 is ENHRY and CDR2 SYGVKD. V gave up 4 bases and J gave up 5 bases, with 9 bases separating them. The CDR3 sequence is 12 residues long. Once sorted, CD4+ cells from four or five patients yielded CD25+CD127- cells. Lesional scalp punch biopsies and peripheral blood came from alopecia areata patients.

The sequence came from a human donor with alopecia areata. What was sequenced was CD4+ Tregs sorted from blood. The chain carries TRBV10-3 and TRBJ2-7; D ambiguous. The CDR3 loop reads CAISGQGNEQYF. CDR3 bases: TGTGCCATCAGTGGACAAGGGAACGAGCAGTACTTC.